Below are 10 T cell receptor beta chains sequenced from a single sample in a study of OX40 agonist ivuxolimab in advanced cancers. Sequenced by immunoSEQ multiplex PCR; TCRdb stores in-frame clones only, minus some. The sample consists of about 80,000 clones, 90% to 95% of them appearing once. The sequencing here drew on CD4+ or CD8+ T cells sorted from blood, taken in a trial of the OX40 agonist ivuxolimab. The receptors here all came from an adult with an advanced solid tumor such as melanoma, head and neck, liver or kidney cancer.

Note on this clone: One end of the junction does not line up with germline, which may come from a read error. The CDR3 is CSAESYVERSTDTQYF. CDR3 nucleotides: TGCAGCGCTGAAAGCTATGTGGAACGTAGCACAGATACGCAGTATTTT. The chain combines TRBV29-1 with TRBJ2-3; no definite D call. The CDR3 runs to 16 residues. CDR1 is SQVTM, CDR2 ANQGSEA, per germline.

The V and J genes are TRBV5-6 and TRBJ2-4; no clear D gene. Germline V gives CDR1 SGHDT, CDR2 YYEEEE. CDR3 length equals 12 residues. V was shortened by 1 base and J by 3 bases, with 2 bases between the two germline ends. The CDR3 DNA is TGTGCCAGCAGCTTGTACAAAAACATTCAGTACTTC. This gives the protein CASSLYKNIQYF.

This chain connects TRBV19 to TRBJ2-3; D gene uncertain. The CDR3 covers 12 residues. CDR1 is LNHDA, CDR2 SQIVND, per germline (reference sequence). Trimming shortened V by 7 bases and J by 2 bases, and 7 bases separated the two germline ends. CDR3 sequence reads: CASTGYTDTQYF. The CDR3 nucleotides are TGTGCCAGTACTGGGTACACAGATACGCAGTATTTT.

The V and J genes are TRBV10-3 and TRBJ2-2, with D maybe TRBD2 (5 bases). This CDR3 is built from 13 residues. Germline loops: CDR1 ENHRY, CDR2 SYGVKD. V was shortened by 11 bases and J by 2 bases, with 12 bases between the two germline ends. The CDR3 DNA is TGTGCCGCAGCGGACTCAAACACCGGGGAGCTGTTTTTT. It encodes CAAADSNTGELFF.

This chain uses TRBV5-4 with TRBJ2-3, with TRBD1 as a possible D gene (7 bases). The CDR3 is 17 residues long. Trimming took off 4 bases at V and 2 bases at J, with 20 bases between the two ends. Germline V gives CDR1 SGHNT, CDR2 YYREEE (reference sequence). The CDR3 sequence is CASSPTAGTAFTDTQYF. The CDR3 bases are TGTGCCAGCAGCCCCACGGCGGGGACAGCCTTCACAGATACGCAGTATTTT.

This rearrangement joins TRBV6-1 to TRBJ1-3, with a tentative D call TRBD1 (5 bases). The CDR3 totals 15 residues. Germline values: CDR1 MNHNS, CDR2 SASEGT. V shed 1 base and J shed 0 bases, with 7 bases lying between them. CDR3 residues: CASSEGTTSGNTIYF. CDR3 coding DNA: TGTGCCAGCAGTGAAGGGACAACCTCTGGAAACACCATATATTTT.

CDR3 in amino acids: CASSHTSGRRDTQYF. CDR3 bases: TGCGCCAGCAGCCATACTAGCGGGAGGAGAGATACGCAGTATTTT. The rearrangement joins TRBV5-1 to TRBJ2-3; 12 positions agree with TRBD2. Germline V lookup: CDR1 SGHRS, CDR2 YFSETQ. The V and J ends lost 4 bases and 5 bases, in that order; junction bases with no gene match: 5. This CDR3 is 15 amino acids long.

CDR3 coding DNA: TGCAGCGTTGAGCCTGGGGGAACTGAAGCTTTCTTT. The encoded protein is CSVEPGGTEAFF. The rearrangement links TRBV29-1 to TRBJ1-1; D may be TRBD1 (5 bases). The CDR3 is made up of 12 amino acids. V was trimmed by 3 bases and J by 5 bases, leaving 10 bases between them. Germline-derived CDR1 and CDR2 are SQVTM and ANQGSEA.

The count of this clone is one. The chain links TRBV11-2 to TRBJ2-1; TRBD2 agrees at 7 bases. The CDR3 sequence is 16 residues long. Germline V CDR1 and CDR2: SGHAT, FQNNGV. V shed 5 bases, J shed 6 bases, and the junction held 13 bases outside the gene matches. The CDR3 bases are TGTGCCAGCAGCACACCGACAAAGCCGGGGGGCAATGAGCAGTTCTTC. It specifies CASSTPTKPGGNEQFF.

DNA of the CDR3: TGCGCCAGCAGCTGGTCTAGCGGGAAATCAGAGACCCAGTACTTC. Amino acid sequence: CASSWSSGKSETQYF. The V gene is TRBV5-1, the J gene TRBJ2-5; 9 bases match TRBD2. The junction had 7 bases not matched to a gene; V was cut back by 3 bases and J by 4 bases. Germline assignment: CDR1 SGHRS and CDR2 YFSETQ. The length of the CDR3 is 15 residues.